Listed below are T cell receptor beta chains from one sample, sequenced in a study of PD-L1 blockade in urothelial cancer. Data came from immunoSEQ multiplex PCR; TCRdb stores just in-frame clones and leaves some out. The sample has 120,000 or so clones; about 82% are singletons. Sequenced material: PBMCs, taken around atezolizumab (anti-PD-L1) treatment. The source of these receptors is a man between 50 and 59 years old with urothelial cancer. The CDR3 runs from the conserved cysteine through the conserved F or W. Fields, in order: D gene, J gene, V gene, clone size, CDR3 length, CDR3 protein, CDR3 DNA. D genes are given only for firm matches. The size of a clone is reported for some rows only, either as once, few or many, or as a class for expanded clones.

>TRBD1|TRBJ2-7|TRBV5-6|-|15
CASSSDRGRSYEQYF
TGTGCCAGCAGCTCCGACAGGGGAAGGTCCTACGAGCAGTACTTC
>-|TRBJ2-2|TRBV2|-|12
CASSEPVGELFF
TGTGCCAGCAGTGAGCCGGTCGGGGAGCTGTTTTTT
>TRBD1|TRBJ2-7|TRBV5-4|-|15
CASSSGQGALYEQYF
TGTGCCAGCAGCTCGGGACAGGGGGCCCTTTACGAGCAGTACTTC
>TRBD1|TRBJ1-2|TRBV7-3|-|14
CASSLGTGGAGYTF
TGTGCCAGCAGCCTCGGGACAGGGGGCGCGGGCTACACCTTC
>-|TRBJ2-7|TRBV28|once|12
CASKRDSYEQYF
TGTGCCAGCAAACGGGATTCCTACGAGCAGTACTTC
>-|TRBJ2-3|TRBV27|-|12
CAKVSGENTQYF
TGTGCCAAGGTATCTGGGGAGAATACGCAGTATTTT
>-|TRBJ1-3|TRBV4-1|-|18
CASSPTYGGPLSGNTIYF
TGCGCCAGCAGCCCGACCTACGGGGGACCGCTCTCTGGAAACACCATATATTTT
>TRBD2|TRBJ2-3|TRBV10-3|-|16
CAISAGTSGLTDTQYF
TGTGCCATCAGTGCCGGGACTAGCGGGCTGACAGATACGCAGTATTTT
>-|TRBJ1-2|TRBV29-1|-|12
CSFFGSNYGYTF
TGCAGCTTTTTCGGGAGCAACTATGGCTACACCTTC
>-|TRBJ1-2|TRBV6-1|-|17
CASSDWATNLLTSGYTF
TGTGCCAGCAGTGATTGGGCGACTAACCTACTAACCAGTGGCTACACCTTC
>-|TRBJ1-1|TRBV4-2|-|16
CASSPSSSDRYTEAFF
TGTGCCAGCAGCCCCAGTAGCTCGGACAGATACACTGAAGCTTTCTTT
>-|TRBJ2-7|TRBV28|-|15
CASSYISGGLVEQYF
TGTGCCAGCAGTTATATCTCCGGGGGGCTCGTCGAGCAGTACTTC
>-|TRBJ1-3|TRBV19|-|15
CASSATRRSGNTIYF
TGTGCCAGTAGCGCCACACGGAGGTCTGGAAACACCATATATTTT
>TRBD2|TRBJ2-7|TRBV27|-|14
CASRRMNRGGEQYF
TGTGCCAGCAGAAGGATGAACCGGGGGGGGGAGCAGTACTTC
>-|TRBJ1-1|TRBV5-5|-|13
CASGRQAGGEAFF
TGTGCCAGCGGAAGACAGGCCGGGGGGGAAGCTTTCTTT
>-|TRBJ1-4|TRBV5-5|-|14
CASSPESIPEKLFF
TGTGCCAGCAGCCCGGAGTCGATACCGGAAAAACTGTTTTTT
>-|TRBJ1-2|TRBV10-3|-|11
CAISDGGGYTF
TGTGCCATCAGTGATGGGGGCGGCTACACCTTC
>TRBD2|TRBJ2-5|TRBV5-4|-|18
CASSPGRASGSLGETQYF
TGTGCCAGCAGCCCGGGGAGGGCTAGCGGGAGTCTCGGGGAGACCCAGTACTTC
>TRBD2|TRBJ2-1|TRBV5-1|-|15
CASSLSSGKYNEQFF
TGCGCCAGCAGCTTGAGTAGCGGGAAATACAATGAGCAGTTCTTC
>TRBD1|TRBJ2-5|TRBV7-2|-|14
CASSEGQGLETQYF
TGTGCCAGCAGCGAGGGACAGGGCCTCGAGACCCAGTACTTC
>TRBD1|TRBJ2-5|TRBV6-1|-|17
CASSVRRGQGAGETQYF
TGTGCCAGCAGTGTTAGGAGGGGACAGGGGGCGGGGGAGACCCAGTACTTC
>-|TRBJ2-3|TRBV28|-|15
CATLVHGSGTDTQYF
TGTGCCACCCTAGTTCACGGGAGCGGGACAGATACGCAGTATTTT
>TRBD1|TRBJ2-1|TRBV15|-|17
CATSRSPRPTGNNEQFF
TGTGCCACCAGCAGATCCCCGAGGCCGACAGGGAACAATGAGCAGTTCTTC
>TRBD2|TRBJ2-1|TRBV5-1|-|14
CASSAGASYNEQFF
TGCGCCAGCAGCGCGGGAGCATCCTACAATGAGCAGTTCTTC
>-|TRBJ2-7|TRBV5-1|-|15
CASSSTDKGVYEQYF
TGCGCCAGCAGCTCAACAGATAAGGGAGTCTACGAGCAGTACTTC
>-|TRBJ2-1|TRBV11-3|-|12
CASSSLDYEQFF
TGTGCCAGCAGCTCCCTGGACTATGAGCAGTTCTTC
>TRBD1|TRBJ2-1|TRBV9|-|15
CASSLTDRWFNEQFF
TGTGCCAGCAGCCTAACGGACAGGTGGTTTAATGAGCAGTTCTTC
>-|TRBJ2-2|TRBV28|once|13
CASRRANTGELFF
TGTGCCAGCAGGCGGGCGAACACCGGGGAGCTGTTTTTT
>-|TRBJ1-5|TRBV18|-|14
CASSPLDSNQPQHF
TGTGCCAGCTCACCACTAGATAGCAATCAGCCCCAGCATTTT
>TRBD1|TRBJ1-6|TRBV28|-|16
CASISQGSSYNSPLHF
TGTGCCAGCATCTCACAGGGGAGCTCCTATAATTCACCCCTCCACTTT
>-|TRBJ2-7|TRBV5-6|-|14
CASSFNQITYEQYF
TGTGCCAGCAGCTTCAACCAGATTACCTACGAGCAGTACTTC
>-|TRBJ2-3|TRBV5-5|-|14
CASSLLALTDTQYF
TGTGCCAGCAGCTTGTTGGCCCTCACAGATACGCAGTATTTT
>-|TRBJ2-3|TRBV9|-|16
CASSVVVSSSTDTQYF
TGTGCCAGCAGCGTAGTTGTTTCTAGTAGCACAGATACGCAGTATTTT
>-|TRBJ1-6|TRBV28|-|14
CASSFLQNNSPLHF
TGTGCCAGCAGTTTTCTACAGAATAATTCACCCCTCCACTTT
>-|TRBJ2-7|TRBV7-9|-|13
CASSLPGPYEQYF
TGTGCCAGCAGCTTGCCGGGTCCCTACGAGCAGTACTTC
>TRBD1|TRBJ1-1|TRBV2|few|14
CASGQDRGRHEAFF
TGTGCCAGCGGGCAAGACAGGGGGCGGCATGAAGCTTTCTTT
>TRBD2|TRBJ2-1|TRBV10-1|-|14
CATGGTSGPNEQFF
TGCGCCACGGGGGGGACTAGCGGGCCTAATGAGCAGTTCTTC
>TRBD2|TRBJ2-7|TRBV5-6|-|15
CASSGTSGRLREQYF
TGTGCCAGCAGCGGAACTAGCGGGAGGCTGAGGGAGCAGTACTTC
>-|TRBJ2-5|TRBV27|-|14
CASSPSQVLGTQYF
TGTGCCAGCAGTCCCTCTCAGGTCCTTGGGACCCAGTACTTC
>-|TRBJ1-1|TRBV18|-|15
CASSPIGQKNTEAFF
TGTGCCAGCTCACCAATTGGACAGAAGAACACTGAAGCTTTCTTT
>-|TRBJ2-2|TRBV6-1|-|14
CASSDGSYTGELFF
TGTGCCAGCAGTGACGGGTCATACACCGGGGAGCTGTTTTTT
>TRBD2|TRBJ2-2|TRBV5-1|-|15
CASSLSGRDTGELFF
TGCGCCAGCAGCTTAAGCGGGAGGGACACCGGGGAGCTGTTTTTT
>TRBD1|TRBJ1-2|TRBV30|once|13
CAWSLTGGQGYTF
TGTGCCTGGAGCCTCACAGGGGGCCAGGGCTACACCTTC
>TRBD1|TRBJ2-7|TRBV6-5|-|15
CASSLSGQGPYEQYF
TGTGCCAGCAGTCTTTCGGGACAGGGGCCCTACGAGCAGTACTTC
>TRBD2|TRBJ2-1|TRBV7-6|-|22
CASSSLYSSASGRLQGGNEQFF
TGTGCCAGCAGCTCCCTATACAGTTCGGCTAGCGGGAGGCTTCAGGGTGGAAATGAGCAGTTCTTC
>-|TRBJ2-6|TRBV19|-|15
CASTQQGSGANVLTF
TGTGCCAGTACACAACAGGGCTCTGGGGCCAACGTCCTGACTTTC
>-|TRBJ1-5|TRBV28|-|16
CASTRRRSWGNQPQHF
TGTGCCAGCACCCGGAGGAGGTCCTGGGGCAATCAGCCCCAGCATTTT
>-|TRBJ1-2|TRBV28|-|16
CASSLGGAGFNYGYTF
TGTGCCAGCAGTTTAGGAGGGGCGGGATTTAACTATGGCTACACCTTC
>TRBD1|TRBJ2-6|TRBV28|-|22
CASSFGQGNFKLWKTGANVLTF
TGTGCCAGCAGCTTCGGACAGGGGAATTTTAAGTTATGGAAGACTGGGGCCAACGTCCTGACTTTC
>TRBD1|TRBJ1-2|TRBV7-9|few|14
CASSPGQGTYGYTF
TGTGCCAGCAGCCCGGGACAGGGGACATATGGCTACACCTTC